This is a list of T cell receptor beta chains from one sample in a study of T cell responses to AZD1222 COVID-19 vaccine. Produced via immunoSEQ multiplex PCR; TCRdb's table is partial and in-frame only. Of 80,000 to 100,000 clones in the sample, roughly 89% were seen once. The specimen was peripheral blood, collected on day 0 of AZD1222 vaccination. The receptors stem from an adult in good health. CDR3s include the opening cysteine and the closing phenylalanine or tryptophan. D genes are given only for firm matches. Not all rows give a size; the values are once, few, many and, for expanded clones, a class.

V: TRBV29-1; J: TRBJ1-4; size: -; D: -; CDR3: CSVAGNDEKLFF; DNA: TGCAGCGTCGCCGGGAACGATGAAAAACTGTTTTTT
V: TRBV3-1/TRBV3-2; J: TRBJ1-1; size: -; D: -; CDR3: CASSQVGRREAFF; DNA: TGTGCCAGCAGCCAAGTCGGTAGGCGAGAAGCTTTCTTT
V: TRBV7-2; J: TRBJ1-2; size: -; D: TRBD1; CDR3: CASSQGQGAFYGYTF; DNA: TGTGCCAGCAGCCAGGGACAGGGGGCCTTCTATGGCTACACCTTC
V: TRBV5-1; J: TRBJ1-3; size: -; D: -; CDR3: CASRDVIGNTIYF; DNA: TGCGCCAGCCGCGATGTTATTGGAAACACCATATATTTT
V: TRBV10-3; J: TRBJ1-2; size: -; D: -; CDR3: CAISERADYGYTF; DNA: TGTGCCATCAGTGAGAGGGCTGACTATGGCTACACCTTC
V: TRBV7-3; J: TRBJ2-5; size: -; D: -; CDR3: CASSFPGETQYF; DNA: TGTGCCAGCAGCTTCCCAGGAGAGACCCAGTACTTC
V: TRBV19; J: TRBJ1-2; size: -; D: -; CDR3: CASSGQSYGYTF; DNA: TGTGCCAGTAGTGGACAGTCCTATGGCTACACCTTC
V: TRBV5-1; J: TRBJ2-5; size: -; D: TRBD2; CDR3: CASSPLAGGQETQYF; DNA: TGCGCCAGCAGCCCCCTAGCGGGGGGCCAAGAGACCCAGTACTTC
V: TRBV5-1; J: TRBJ2-7; size: -; D: -; CDR3: CASSLAVGTAYEQYF; DNA: TGCGCCAGCAGCTTGGCCGTGGGGACGGCCTACGAGCAGTACTTC
V: TRBV4-3; J: TRBJ1-5; size: -; D: -; CDR3: CASSQDKNQPQHF; DNA: TGCGCCAGCAGCCAAGATAAGAATCAGCCCCAGCATTTT
V: TRBV5-6; J: TRBJ1-4; size: -; D: -; CDR3: CASSLGKEKLFF; DNA: TGTGCCAGCAGCTTGGGAAAGGAAAAACTGTTTTTT
V: TRBV7-2; J: TRBJ1-5; size: -; D: -; CDR3: CASSPLPLGQPQHF; DNA: TGTGCCAGCAGCCCACTCCCGCTGGGGCAGCCCCAGCATTTT
V: TRBV28; J: TRBJ1-4; size: -; D: TRBD1; CDR3: CASSAQGATNEKLFF; DNA: TGTGCCAGCAGTGCCCAGGGGGCAACTAATGAAAAACTGTTTTTT
V: TRBV5-1; J: TRBJ2-3; size: -; D: TRBD2; CDR3: CASSLGLAGSADTQYF; DNA: TGCGCCAGCAGCCTCGGACTAGCGGGGAGTGCAGATACGCAGTATTTT
V: TRBV2; J: TRBJ1-4; size: -; D: TRBD1; CDR3: CASRDRAGEKLFF; DNA: TGTGCCAGCAGGGACAGGGCGGGTGAAAAACTGTTTTTT
V: TRBV7-8; J: TRBJ1-1; size: -; D: TRBD1; CDR3: CASSLRTGGSEAFF; DNA: TGTGCCAGCAGCCTAAGGACAGGGGGAAGTGAAGCTTTCTTT
V: TRBV7-2; J: TRBJ1-4; size: once; D: -; CDR3: CASSSQGGELFF; DNA: TGTGCCAGCAGTTCACAGGGCGGGGAACTGTTTTTT
V: TRBV6-2/TRBV6-3; J: TRBJ2-1; size: -; D: -; CDR3: CASSPLGRDPNNEQFF; DNA: TGTGCCAGCAGCCCTCTAGGCCGTGATCCCAACAATGAGCAGTTCTTC